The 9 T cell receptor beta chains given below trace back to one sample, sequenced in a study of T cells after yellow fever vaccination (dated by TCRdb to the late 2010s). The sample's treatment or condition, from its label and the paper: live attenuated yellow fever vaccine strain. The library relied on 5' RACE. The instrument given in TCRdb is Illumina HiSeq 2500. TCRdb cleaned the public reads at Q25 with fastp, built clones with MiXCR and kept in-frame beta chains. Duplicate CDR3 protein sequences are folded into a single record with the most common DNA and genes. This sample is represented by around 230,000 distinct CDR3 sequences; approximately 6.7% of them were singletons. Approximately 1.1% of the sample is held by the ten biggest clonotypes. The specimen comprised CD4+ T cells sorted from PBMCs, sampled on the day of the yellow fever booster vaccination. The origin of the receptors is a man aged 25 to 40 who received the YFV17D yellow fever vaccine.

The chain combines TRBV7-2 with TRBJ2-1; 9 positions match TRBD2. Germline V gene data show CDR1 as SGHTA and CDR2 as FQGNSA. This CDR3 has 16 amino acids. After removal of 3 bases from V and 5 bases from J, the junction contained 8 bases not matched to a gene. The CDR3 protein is CASSLITSGRNNEQFF. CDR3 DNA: TGTGCCAGCAGCTTGATAACTAGCGGGCGGAACAATGAGCAGTTCTTC.

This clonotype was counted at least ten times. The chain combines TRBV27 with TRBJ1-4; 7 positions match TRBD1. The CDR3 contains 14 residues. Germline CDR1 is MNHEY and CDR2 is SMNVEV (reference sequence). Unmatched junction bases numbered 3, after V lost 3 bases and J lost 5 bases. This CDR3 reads CASSFGRGNEKLFF. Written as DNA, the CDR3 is TGTGCCAGCAGTTTTGGCAGGGGGAATGAAAAACTGTTTTTT.

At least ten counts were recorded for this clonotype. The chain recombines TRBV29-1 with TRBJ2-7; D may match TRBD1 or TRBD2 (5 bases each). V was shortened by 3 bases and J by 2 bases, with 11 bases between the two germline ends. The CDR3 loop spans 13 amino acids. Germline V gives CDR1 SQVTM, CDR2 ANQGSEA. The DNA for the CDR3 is TGCAGCGTTGAGGGACGACGCGCCTACGAGCAGTACTTC. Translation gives CSVEGRRAYEQYF.

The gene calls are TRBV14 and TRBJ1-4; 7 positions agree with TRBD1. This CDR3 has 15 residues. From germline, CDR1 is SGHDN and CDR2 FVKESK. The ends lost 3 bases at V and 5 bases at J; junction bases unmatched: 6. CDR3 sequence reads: CASSHGGQLNEKLFF. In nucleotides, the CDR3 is TGTGCCAGCAGCCATGGGGGACAGCTAAATGAAAAACTGTTTTTT.

The CDR3 spells CSVEEPGTSNTEAFF. In DNA, the CDR3 is TGCAGCGTTGAAGAGCCAGGGACTTCGAACACTGAAGCTTTCTTT. This chain uses TRBV29-1 with TRBJ1-1; weak D call: TRBD1 (5 bases). The CDR3 length is 15 residues. The germline V gene has CDR1 SQVTM and CDR2 ANQGSEA. V dropped 0 bases and J dropped 1 base, with 12 bases sitting between them.

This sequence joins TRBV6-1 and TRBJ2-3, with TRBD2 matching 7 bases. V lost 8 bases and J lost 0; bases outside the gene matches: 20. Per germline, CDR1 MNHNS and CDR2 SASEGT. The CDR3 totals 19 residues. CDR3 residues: CASPKEGGRGDSSTDTQYF. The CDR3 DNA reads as TGTGCCAGCCCCAAAGAGGGCGGGAGAGGGGATTCTAGCACAGATACGCAGTATTTT.

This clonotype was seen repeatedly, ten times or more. The CDR3 coding sequence is TGCAGCGTTGAATGGGCGCCGGGGACCGGGGACATTCAGTACTTC. Translation gives CSVEWAPGTGDIQYF. V usage is TRBV29-1 and J usage is TRBJ2-4; D is perhaps TRBD1 or TRBD2 (5 bases each). CDR3 length: 15 amino acids. CDR1 SQVTM and CDR2 ANQGSEA come from the germline V gene. With 2 bases removed from V and 8 bases from J, the gap between germline ends came to 19 bases.

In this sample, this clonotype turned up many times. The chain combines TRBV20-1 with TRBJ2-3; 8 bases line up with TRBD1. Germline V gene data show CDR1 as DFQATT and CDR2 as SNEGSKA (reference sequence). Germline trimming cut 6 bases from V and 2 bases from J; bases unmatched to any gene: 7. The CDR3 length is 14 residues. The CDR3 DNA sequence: TGCAGTGCGCCGACAGGGGTTATCACAGATACGCAGTATTTT. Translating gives CSAPTGVITDTQYF.

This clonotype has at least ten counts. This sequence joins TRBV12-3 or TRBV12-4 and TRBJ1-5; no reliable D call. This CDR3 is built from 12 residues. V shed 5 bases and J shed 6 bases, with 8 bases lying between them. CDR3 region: CASSALGQPQHF. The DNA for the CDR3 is TGTGCCAGCAGTGCCCTTGGTCAGCCCCAGCATTTT.